This T cell receptor (beta chain) appears in the sequencing data of a study of regulatory T cells in long-lasting Graves disease. Study-wide points: Fewer public clonotypes were shared by new patients (roughly 970) than by persistent patients (around 2,800).

iRepertoire HTBI primers and Arm-PCR of CDR3 regions built TCR beta libraries. TCRdb reanalysed the multiplex PCR reads using MiXCR and keeps one entry per CDR3 protein. The sample consists of 400,000 to 550,000 distinct CDR3 sequences, just under 15% of them appearing once. The CDR3 extends over 15 amino acids. Germline V lookup: CDR1 DFQATT, CDR2 SNEGSKA (reference sequence). The V end lost 0 bases, the J end lost 4 bases, and 13 bases lay between the germline ends. Time point here: newly diagnosed GD, antithyroid drugs for less than 3 months. From RNA extracted from PBMCs, the TCR library was made. This clonotype has just a few counts. What it binds is not known. The data also belong to a second study, concerning T cells in Graves' hyperthyroidism and ophthalmopathy. In that study: HTBI primers were used for first-round RT-PCR of the TCR CDR3. Ophthalmopathy could be told apart from stable hyperthyroidism with a 13 V-J model. Ophthalmopathy onset followed model prediction by a median about six months.

The sequencing here drew on peripheral blood mononuclear cells (PBMCs), taken at new diagnosis, from a patient treated with antithyroid drugs. This receptor was obtained from a woman younger than 45 with Graves disease. The chain carries TRBV20-1 and TRBJ1-5; tentative D call: TRBD1 (5 bases). Here the CDR3 DNA reads TGCAGTGCTAGAGATCACCGGGACTTAAATCAGCCCCAGCATTTT. Its protein product is CSARDHRDLNQPQHF.